This T cell receptor beta chain was sequenced during a study of identical twins. Whole-study findings and limits: Monozygotic twins shared more out-of-frame TCR alpha than recombination models predicted. Rather than following the same donors, the conclusions depended on cross-sectional statistical analysis.

V lost 3 bases and J 1 base, leaving 9 bases between the germline ends. The CDR3 has 13 amino acids. Germline values: CDR1 DFQATT, CDR2 SNEGSKA (reference sequence). Template switching created a universal primer site, and the cDNA included unique molecular identifiers. Via MiXCR, TCRdb re-called the 5' RACE reads, giving one row per CDR3 protein. The sample records 1.5 million to 2 million distinct CDR3 sequences, roughly 35% being singletons. With no exceptions, donors were healthy Caucasians. With respect to this clonotype: Its specificity is not known.

The receptor's source is a newborn girl in good health. V usage is TRBV20-1 and J usage is TRBJ1-1; D may be TRBD1 (5 bases). Sequencing was performed on cord blood. CDR3 DNA: TGCAGTGCTAGGGAGGGGACGAACACTGAAGCTTTCTTT. It is translated as CSAREGTNTEAFF.